What follows are 22 T cell receptor beta chains derived from one specimen sequenced in a study of patients and donors after allogeneic stem cell transplantation. From the RT-PCR reads, TCRdb called clonotypes with MiXCR, one entry per CDR3 protein. This table holds almost 90,000 distinct CDR3 sequences, roughly 4.9% found once. Material: blood, either unsorted or a sorted T cell fraction (not recorded which). The source is a human donor who was either an allogeneic HSCT recipient or a stem cell or donor lymphocyte infusion donor (not recorded which). It is not recorded whose cells these are; they may come from a transplant donor.

This clonotype has a count of ten or more. V gene TRBV5-6 combines with J gene TRBJ1-2; 7 bases are shared with TRBD1. This CDR3 has 12 amino acids. V dropped 7 bases and J dropped 12; count of bases not matched to a gene: 12. Germline CDR1 reads SGHDT; CDR2 reads YYEEEE. This CDR3 is CASRGTADLNTF. For the CDR3, the DNA is TGTGCCAGCCGAGGGACAGCCGATCTGAACACCTTC.

This clonotype came up many times. The chain uses TRBV28 and TRBJ1-2; D remains unclear. The CDR3 loop spans 13 amino acids. V lost 5 bases and J lost 4, with 11 bases in between. In germline, CDR1 is MDHEN, CDR2 SYDVKM. CDR3 sequence: CASSPSWSYGYTF. The CDR3 DNA is TGTGCCAGCAGTCCTTCCTGGAGCTATGGCTACACCTTC.

The table lists this clonotype with a few counts. The rearrangement joins TRBV2 to TRBJ1-6, with 7 positions matching TRBD1. The J segment lost 8 bases and the V segment lost 5 bases, leaving 9 bases of the junction unmatched. The CDR3 length is 15 residues. CDR1 and CDR2 (germline): SNHLY, FYNNEI. The CDR3 region is CASSYRTGQDSPLHF. In nucleotides, the CDR3 is TGTGCCAGCAGTTATAGGACAGGCCAGGATTCACCCCTCCACTTT.

This clonotype occurred many times. The chain couples TRBV3-1 to TRBJ2-5; 10 nucleotides line up with TRBD2. Germline CDR1 is LGHDT and CDR2 is YNNKEL (reference sequence). V lost 10 bases, J lost 3 bases, and 8 bases stayed unmatched. This CDR3 contains 14 residues. DNA of the CDR3: TGTGCCACCAAGGGGCTAGCGGGGGAAGAGACCCAGTACTTC. Translation gives CATKGLAGEETQYF.

This clonotype showed up many times. The chain links TRBV28 to TRBJ2-7, with D perhaps matching TRBD2 (6 bases). The length of the CDR3 is 16 residues. Trimming took 6 bases from V and 0 from J, leaving 18 bases between them. In germline, CDR1 is MDHEN, CDR2 SYDVKM. CDR3 bases: TGTGCCAGCAGCACAAGGAGGGGAACGAGCTCCTACGAGCAGTACTTC. Its translation: CASSTRRGTSSYEQYF.

There are many counts of this clonotype. The genes are TRBV19 and TRBJ2-7; TRBD1 matches at 8 bases. Germline values: CDR1 LNHDA, CDR2 SQIVND (reference sequence). The CDR3 covers 13 residues. The junction had 1 base not matched to a gene; V was cut back by 4 bases and J by 2 bases. The DNA for the CDR3 is TGTGCCAGTAGTAGGACAGGGACCTACGAGCAGTACTTC. It specifies CASSRTGTYEQYF.

This rearrangement joins TRBV5-6 to TRBJ1-1; D might be TRBD1 (5 bases). V lost 2 bases, J lost 1 base, and 9 bases lay in between. This CDR3 is built from 14 residues. Germline CDR1 reads SGHDT; CDR2 reads YYEEEE. The CDR3 bases are TGTGCCAGCAGCTTTGAGACAGCGAACACTGAAGCTTTCTTT. Protein product: CASSFETANTEAFF.

The table lists this clonotype with many counts. This chain uses TRBV15 with TRBJ2-3; unclear D gene. CDR3 length: 16 residues. Germline assignment: CDR1 LNHNV and CDR2 YYDKDF (reference sequence). V lost 5 bases to trimming and J lost 4 bases, with 19 bases between them. The CDR3 loop reads CATSLSGLAIPDTQYF. In DNA, the CDR3 is TGTGCCACCAGCTTGTCCGGCTTAGCCATCCCAGATACGCAGTATTTT.

V gene TRBV20-1 combines with J gene TRBJ1-4, with TRBD1 as a possible D gene (5 bases). CDR3 length equals 15 residues. The germline CDR1 and CDR2 sequences are DFQATT and SNEGSKA (reference sequence). The V gene lost 7 bases and the J gene lost 6 bases, with 21 bases spanning the gap. The CDR3 reads CSVPLGGGLDEKLFF. In nucleotides, the CDR3 is TGCAGTGTTCCTTTGGGGGGGGGTTTGGATGAAAAACTGTTTTTT.

This clonotype came up many times. V usage is TRBV7-9 and J usage is TRBJ2-3; 7 bases agree with TRBD1. Germline CDR1 SEHNR, CDR2 FQNEAQ (reference sequence). The CDR3 totals 15 residues. V lost 5 bases to trimming and J lost 2 bases; unmatched junction nucleotides: 7. The CDR3 protein is CASSLQTGNTDTQYF. The CDR3, as DNA: TGTGCCAGCAGCCTCCAGACAGGGAACACAGATACGCAGTATTTT.

This clonotype was found many times. The chain recombines TRBV10-3 with TRBJ2-1, with D unresolved. The ends were cut back, 2 bases at V and 7 bases at J, with 15 bases in the middle. The CDR3 contains 15 residues. CDR1 ENHRY and CDR2 SYGVKD come from the germline V gene. Here the CDR3 reads CAISEGRSALNEQFF. CDR3 bases: TGTGCCATCAGTGAGGGTAGGTCGGCACTAAATGAGCAGTTCTTC.

This clonotype was recorded many times. This rearrangement joins TRBV14 to TRBJ2-7, with 7 bases lining up with TRBD1. Germline lookup yields CDR1 SGHDN and CDR2 FVKESK. Germline trimming cut 6 bases from V and 2 bases from J; bases unmatched to any gene: 4. The CDR3 loop spans 13 amino acids. The CDR3 spells CASSIGQAYEQYF. The CDR3, as DNA: TGTGCCAGCAGTATCGGACAGGCCTACGAGCAGTACTTC.

The gene calls are TRBV24-1 and TRBJ1-6; D ambiguous. This CDR3 has 13 residues. V lost 10 bases and J 9 bases, leaving 15 bases between the germline ends. Per the germline V gene, CDR1 is KGHDR and CDR2 is SFDVKD. The CDR3 loop reads CATIFLFSSPLHF. CDR3 in DNA: TGTGCCACTATTTTTTTGTTTAGTTCACCCCTCCACTTT.

This clonotype was found a few times. The J gene is TRBJ2-5, the V gene TRBV4-1; D might be TRBD2 (5 bases). This CDR3 region has 17 residues. With 0 bases removed from V and 4 bases from J, the gap between germline ends came to 18 bases. Per the germline V gene, CDR1 is MGHRA and CDR2 is YSYEKL. CDR3 DNA: TGCGCCAGCAGCCAAGATTTGAGCCGAGGGAATCGAGAGACCCAGTACTTC. Protein product: CASSQDLSRGNRETQYF.

There are many counts of this clonotype. This sequence joins TRBV5-4 and TRBJ1-1, with D unclear. Per the germline V gene, CDR1 is SGHNT and CDR2 is YYREEE (reference sequence). Trimming pared 3 bases from V and 4 bases from J, leaving 19 bases between. This CDR3 spans 16 amino acids. In DNA, the CDR3 is TGTGCCAGCAGCTCCGACCCGGCCAAAAGTATCACTGAAGCTTTCTTT. It translates to CASSSDPAKSITEAFF.

This clonotype was seen ten or more times. CDR3 sequence (DNA): TGCAGCGTCAGGGGGGGAGGACTAGCGGGAAGGACAGATACGCAGTATTTT. Amino acid sequence: CSVRGGGLAGRTDTQYF. This chain links TRBV29-1 with TRBJ2-3; 12 bases are shared with TRBD2. The CDR3 has 17 amino acids. Trimming removed 6 bases from V and 3 bases from J; junction bases left unmatched: 13. Germline CDR1 is SQVTM and CDR2 is ANQGSEA.

This clonotype has only a few counts. The V gene is TRBV6-5, the J gene TRBJ1-2; 8 nucleotides match TRBD1. Germline V gives CDR1 MNHEY, CDR2 SVGAGI. The ends lost 0 bases at V and 3 bases at J; junction bases unmatched: 6. The CDR3 covers 16 residues. The CDR3 bases are TGTGCCAGCAGTTACTCTGACCAGACAGGGGACTATGGCTACACCTTC. Protein: CASSYSDQTGDYGYTF.

This clonotype showed up many times. V is TRBV6-5 and J is TRBJ1-6, with a possible D match to TRBD1 (5 bases). Per germline, CDR1 MNHEY and CDR2 SVGAGI. V lost 1 base and J lost 7, with 14 bases in between. CDR3 length equals 16 residues. CDR3: CASSYWPRGGNSPLHF. For the CDR3, the DNA is TGTGCCAGCAGTTACTGGCCCCGGGGGGGAAATTCACCCCTCCACTTT.

This clonotype was detected many times. V is TRBV4-1 and J is TRBJ1-5; 7 bases match TRBD1. The ends lost 2 bases at V and 3 bases at J; junction bases unmatched: 13. This CDR3 has 18 residues. Germline V CDR1 and CDR2: MGHRA, YSYEKL. CDR3 nucleotides: TGCGCCAGCAGCCAATTTAGGTTATCGGACAGGCCCAATCAGCCCCAGCATTTT. Translating it yields CASSQFRLSDRPNQPQHF.

This clonotype was detected many times. The chain links TRBV7-6 to TRBJ2-7, with 11 bases identical to TRBD2. CDR3 length: 17 amino acids. Germline CDR1 and CDR2: SGHVS and FNYEAQ. Trimming took 5 bases from V and 4 from J; bases not matched to a gene: 13. The CDR3 DNA sequence: TGTGCCAGCAGCCCGAACCTAGCGGGGGGCAAATATTACGAGCAGTACTTC. Protein sequence: CASSPNLAGGKYYEQYF.

This clonotype was observed at least ten times. The chain links TRBV5-1 to TRBJ2-3; possibly TRBD1 for D (6 bases). This CDR3 is 14 amino acids long. Germline assignment: CDR1 SGHRS and CDR2 YFSETQ. Trimming left V 2 bases short and J 3 bases short, with 10 bases between. In nucleotides, the CDR3 is TGCGCCAGCAGCTTCCAGGGGACGACAGATACGCAGTATTTT. As protein: CASSFQGTTDTQYF.

This clonotype was seen more than once but under ten times. The chain uses TRBV2 and TRBJ2-7; 7 bases are a match to TRBD2. The germline CDR1 and CDR2 sequences are SNHLY and FYNNEI. This CDR3 contains 14 residues. V trimming: 4 bases; J trimming: 0 bases; junction bases outside the gene matches: 3. CDR3 residues: CASSVRTSSYEQYF. DNA of the CDR3: TGTGCCAGCAGTGTGAGGACTAGCTCCTACGAGCAGTACTTC. The complete variable domain, with remaining parts taken from reference TRBV2 and TRBJ2-7, reads EPEVTQTPSHQVTQMGQEVILRCVPISNHLYFYWYRQILGQKVEFLVSFYNNEISEKSEIFDDQFSVERPDGSNFTLKIRSTKLEDSAMYFCASSVRTSSYEQYFGPGTRLTVT.